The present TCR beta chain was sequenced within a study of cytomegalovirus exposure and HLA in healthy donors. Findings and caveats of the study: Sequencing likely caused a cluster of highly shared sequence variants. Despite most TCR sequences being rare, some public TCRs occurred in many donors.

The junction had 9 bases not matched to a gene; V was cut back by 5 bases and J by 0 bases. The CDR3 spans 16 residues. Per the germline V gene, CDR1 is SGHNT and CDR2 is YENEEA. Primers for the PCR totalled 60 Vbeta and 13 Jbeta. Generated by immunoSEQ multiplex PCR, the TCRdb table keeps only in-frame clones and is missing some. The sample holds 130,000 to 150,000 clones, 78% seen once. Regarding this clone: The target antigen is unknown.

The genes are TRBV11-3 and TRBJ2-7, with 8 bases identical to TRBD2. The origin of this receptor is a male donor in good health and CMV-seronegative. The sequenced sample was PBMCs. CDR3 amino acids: CASSRGLAINSYEQYF. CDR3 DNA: TGTGCCAGCAGCCGCGGACTAGCTATTAACTCCTACGAGCAGTACTTC.